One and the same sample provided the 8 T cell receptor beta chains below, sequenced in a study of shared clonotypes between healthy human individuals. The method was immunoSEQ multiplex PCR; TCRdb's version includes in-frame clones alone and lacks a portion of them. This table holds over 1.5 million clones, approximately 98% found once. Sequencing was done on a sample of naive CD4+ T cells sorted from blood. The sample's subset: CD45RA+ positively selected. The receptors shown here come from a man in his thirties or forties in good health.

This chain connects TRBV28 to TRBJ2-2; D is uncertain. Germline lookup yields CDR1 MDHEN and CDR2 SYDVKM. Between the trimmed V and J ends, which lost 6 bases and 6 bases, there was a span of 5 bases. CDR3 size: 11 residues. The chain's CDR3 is CASRHPGELFF. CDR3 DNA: TGTGCCAGCAGACATCCCGGGGAGCTGTTTTTT.

DNA of the CDR3: TGTGCCAGCAGCCAATCTCCCAGCCTTCGGGACTATGGCTACACCTTC. Its protein product is CASSQSPSLRDYGYTF. The chain employs TRBV16 and TRBJ1-2; D is ambiguous. CDR1 is KGHSY and CDR2 is FQNENV in the germline V gene. V gave up 0 bases and J gave up 3 bases, with 14 bases separating them. The CDR3 contains 16 residues.

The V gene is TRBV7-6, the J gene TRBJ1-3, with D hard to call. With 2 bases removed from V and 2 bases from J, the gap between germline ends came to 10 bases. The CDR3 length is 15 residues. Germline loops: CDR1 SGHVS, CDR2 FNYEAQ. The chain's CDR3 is CASSLWTGAGNTIYF. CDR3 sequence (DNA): TGTGCCAGCAGCTTATGGACCGGGGCTGGAAACACCATATATTTT.

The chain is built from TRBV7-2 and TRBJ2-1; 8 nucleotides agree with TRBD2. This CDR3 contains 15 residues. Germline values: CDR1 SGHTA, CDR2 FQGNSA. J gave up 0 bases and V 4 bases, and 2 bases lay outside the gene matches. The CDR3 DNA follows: TGTGCCAGCAGCTACAGCGGGAGCTCCTACAATGAGCAGTTCTTC. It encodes CASSYSGSSYNEQFF.

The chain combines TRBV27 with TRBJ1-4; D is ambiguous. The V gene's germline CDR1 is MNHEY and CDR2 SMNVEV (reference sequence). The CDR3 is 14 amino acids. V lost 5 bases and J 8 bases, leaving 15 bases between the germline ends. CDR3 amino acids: CASSVDMVREKLFF. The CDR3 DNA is TGTGCCAGCAGTGTCGACATGGTCCGCGAAAAACTGTTTTTT.

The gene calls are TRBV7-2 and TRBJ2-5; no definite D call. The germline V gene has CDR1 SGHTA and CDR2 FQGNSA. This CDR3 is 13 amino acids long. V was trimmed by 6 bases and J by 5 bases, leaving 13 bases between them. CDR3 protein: CASSGVGGETQYF. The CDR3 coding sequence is TGTGCCAGCAGTGGGGTTGGTGGTGAGACCCAGTACTTC.

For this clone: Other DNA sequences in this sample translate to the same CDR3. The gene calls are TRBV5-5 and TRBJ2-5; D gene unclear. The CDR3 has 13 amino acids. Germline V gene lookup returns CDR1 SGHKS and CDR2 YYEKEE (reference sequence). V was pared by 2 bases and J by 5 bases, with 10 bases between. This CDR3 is CASSLAGPETQYF. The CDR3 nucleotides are TGTGCCAGCAGCTTAGCTGGTCCGGAGACCCAGTACTTC.

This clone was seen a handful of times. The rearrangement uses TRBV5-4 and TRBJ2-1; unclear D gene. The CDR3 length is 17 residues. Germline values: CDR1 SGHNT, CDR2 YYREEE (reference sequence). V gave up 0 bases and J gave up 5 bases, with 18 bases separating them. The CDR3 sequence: CASSLVVAGLAHNEQFF. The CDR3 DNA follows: TGTGCCAGCAGCTTGGTAGTCGCAGGCCTCGCTCACAATGAGCAGTTCTTC.